This is a list of T cell receptor beta chains from one sample in a study of CD8+CD57+ T cells in acquired aplastic anemia. TCRdb reanalysed the reads using MiXCR and keeps one entry per CDR3 protein. Altogether more than 150,000 distinct CDR3 sequences are present, about half being singletons, with the ten largest covering around 3%. Sequencing input: sorted CD4+, CD8+, or CD8+CD57+ T cells (not recorded which) from PBMCs. These receptors were obtained from a human donor in good health. The CDR3 runs from the conserved cysteine through the conserved F or W. D genes are given only for firm matches. The size field is filled for only some rows; it gives once, few, many or a size class.

D gene: .; clone size: many; V gene: TRBV20-1; J gene: TRBJ2-5; CDR3 protein: CSALASFGAGRETQYF; CDR3 DNA: TGCAGTGCCCTTGCCTCTTTTGGGGCGGGACGGGAGACCCAGTACTTC
D gene: TRBD2; clone size: many; V gene: TRBV20-1; J gene: TRBJ2-7; CDR3 protein: CSARDPGTSPNLQDYEQYF; CDR3 DNA: TGCAGTGCTAGGGACCCCGGGACTAGCCCCAACCTACAGGACTACGAGCAGTACTTC
D gene: .; clone size: .; V gene: TRBV24-1; J gene: TRBJ2-7; CDR3 protein: CATSEATGVGGYEQYF; CDR3 DNA: TGTGCCACCAGTGAGGCGACGGGGGTTGGGGGCTACGAGCAGTACTTC
D gene: TRBD1; clone size: .; V gene: TRBV10-3; J gene: TRBJ2-7; CDR3 protein: CASGQGAYEQYF; CDR3 DNA: TGTGCCAGCGGACAGGGCGCCTACGAGCAGTACTTC
D gene: .; clone size: .; V gene: TRBV5-1; J gene: TRBJ1-6; CDR3 protein: CASSLETGGSPLHF; CDR3 DNA: TGCGCCAGCAGCTTGGAGACAGGCGGCTCACCCCTCCACTTT
D gene: TRBD2; clone size: many; V gene: TRBV3-1; J gene: TRBJ2-7; CDR3 protein: CASTPLGAGGEQYF; CDR3 DNA: TGTGCCAGCACCCCCCTGGGAGCGGGAGGCGAGCAGTACTTC
D gene: .; clone size: .; V gene: TRBV15; J gene: TRBJ1-5; CDR3 protein: CATSRAAPNQPQHF; CDR3 DNA: TGTGCCACCAGCAGAGCGGCCCCGAATCAGCCCCAGCATTTT
D gene: TRBD1; clone size: .; V gene: TRBV24-1; J gene: TRBJ2-7; CDR3 protein: CATSGPSEVQGALGIYEQYF; CDR3 DNA: TGTGCCACCAGTGGCCCCTCAGAGGTACAGGGGGCCTTAGGAATCTACGAGCAGTACTTC
D gene: .; clone size: few; V gene: TRBV11-2; J gene: TRBJ2-2; CDR3 protein: CASSTRSQGGYTGELFF; CDR3 DNA: TGTGCCAGCAGCACCCGCAGTCAGGGGGGTTACACCGGGGAGCTGTTTTTT
D gene: .; clone size: .; V gene: TRBV12-3/TRBV12-4; J gene: TRBJ1-4; CDR3 protein: CASSYPRAGTTNEKLFF; CDR3 DNA: TGTGCCAGCAGTTACCCCCGGGCGGGGACAACTAATGAAAAACTGTTTTTT
D gene: TRBD2; clone size: .; V gene: TRBV29-1; J gene: TRBJ2-3; CDR3 protein: CSVAGLAGSSDTQYF; CDR3 DNA: TGCAGCGTTGCTGGACTAGCGGGAAGTTCAGATACGCAGTATTTT
D gene: TRBD2; clone size: few; V gene: TRBV5-4; J gene: TRBJ2-3; CDR3 protein: CASSLGGGSRDTQYF; CDR3 DNA: TGTGCCAGCAGTTTGGGGGGAGGGAGCAGGGATACGCAGTATTTT
D gene: TRBD1; clone size: many; V gene: TRBV12-3/TRBV12-4; J gene: TRBJ1-2; CDR3 protein: CASSLARGTGNWVGYGYTF; CDR3 DNA: TGTGCCAGCAGTTTAGCGCGTGGGACAGGGAATTGGGTAGGATATGGCTACACCTTC
D gene: TRBD1; clone size: .; V gene: TRBV20-1; J gene: TRBJ2-5; CDR3 protein: CSAGRQGQETQYF; CDR3 DNA: TGCAGTGCTGGGAGACAGGGTCAAGAGACCCAGTACTTC
D gene: .; clone size: once; V gene: TRBV12-5; J gene: TRBJ2-7; CDR3 protein: CASGLNRRAVHEQYF; CDR3 DNA: TGTGCTAGTGGTTTGAACCGCAGGGCAGTCCACGAGCAGTACTTC
D gene: .; clone size: .; V gene: TRBV5-1; J gene: TRBJ2-2; CDR3 protein: CASSWNSASTGELFF; CDR3 DNA: TGCGCCAGCAGCTGGAACTCGGCTTCCACCGGGGAGCTGTTTTTT
D gene: TRBD1; clone size: .; V gene: TRBV7-3; J gene: TRBJ1-2; CDR3 protein: CASSAHRGQGYGYTF; CDR3 DNA: TGTGCCAGCAGCGCTCACAGGGGGCAAGGCTATGGCTACACCTTC